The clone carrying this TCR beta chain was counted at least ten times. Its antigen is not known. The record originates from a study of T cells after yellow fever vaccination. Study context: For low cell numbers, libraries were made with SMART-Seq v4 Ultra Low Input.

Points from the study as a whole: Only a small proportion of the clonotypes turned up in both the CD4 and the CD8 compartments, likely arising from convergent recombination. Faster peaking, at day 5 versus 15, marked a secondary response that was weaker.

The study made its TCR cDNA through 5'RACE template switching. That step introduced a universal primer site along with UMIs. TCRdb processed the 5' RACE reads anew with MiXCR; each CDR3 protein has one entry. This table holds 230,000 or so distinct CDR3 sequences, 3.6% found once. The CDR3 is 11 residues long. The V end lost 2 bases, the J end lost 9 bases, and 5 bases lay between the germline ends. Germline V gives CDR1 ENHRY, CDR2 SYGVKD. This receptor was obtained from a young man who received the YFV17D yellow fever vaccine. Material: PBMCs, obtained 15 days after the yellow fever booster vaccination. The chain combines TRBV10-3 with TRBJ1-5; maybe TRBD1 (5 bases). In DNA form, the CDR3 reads TGTGCCATCAGTGAGGGGGGGCCCCAGCATTTT. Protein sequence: CAISEGGPQHF.